These 23 T cell receptor beta chains came from one sample sequenced in a study of CD8+ T cells in alopecia areata. cDNA serving as the sequencing template came from extracted, reverse transcribed RNA. The protocol was immunoSEQ multiplex PCR, while the TCRdb copy is restricted to in-frame clones and leaves out a portion. There are tens of thousands of clones in the sample; under 70% occur only once, and about a fifth lies in the top ten. Treatment denoted: oral pan-JAK inhibitor, 5-10 mg twice daily. The specimen comprised CD8+ T cells sorted from blood, sampled at week 4, from a patient treated with tofacitinib. Receptor source: a human donor with alopecia areata.

The V and J genes are TRBV27 and TRBJ2-5, with D tentatively TRBD1 (5 bases). The J call is in doubt because the DNA end fits TRBJ2-7 better. CDR1 is MNHEY, CDR2 SMNVEV, per germline (reference sequence). The CDR3 is made up of 13 amino acids. CDR3 sequence (DNA): TGTGCCAGCAGTTTGGAAACAGGATACGAGCAGTACTTC. This gives the protein CASSLETGYEQYF.

This clone showed up just a few times. V usage is TRBV5-5 and J usage is TRBJ1-2; D not resolved. The length of the CDR3 is 15 residues. Trimming took 1 base from V and 6 from J, leaving 16 bases between them. The germline V gene encodes CDR1 SGHKS and CDR2 YYEKEE (reference sequence). CDR3 in DNA: TGTGCCAGCAGCTTGCGAGAGCTCCGGGTGGATGGCTACACCTTC. Protein: CASSLRELRVDGYTF.

The chain combines TRBV7-2 with TRBJ2-2, with no clear D. In germline, CDR1 is SGHTA, CDR2 FQGNSA. This CDR3 is 13 amino acids long. V shed 4 bases and J shed 1 base, with 4 bases lying between them. CDR3: CASSSRNTGELFF. Written as DNA, the CDR3 is TGTGCCAGCAGCTCCCGGAACACCGGGGAGCTGTTTTTT.

The chain links TRBV14 to TRBJ2-5; TRBD2 might be the D (5 bases). The germline V gene has CDR1 SGHDN and CDR2 FVKESK. V shed 1 base and J shed 1 base, with 10 bases lying between them. The CDR3 totals 15 residues. The CDR3 DNA sequence: TGTGCCAGCAGCCAAGTTGGGGAGCGCCAAGAGACCCAGTACTTC. Protein sequence: CASSQVGERQETQYF. Based on the CDR3 plus reference TRBV14 and TRBJ2-5, the full variable domain is EAGVTQFPSHSVIEKGQTVTLRCDPISGHDNLYWYRRVMGKEIKFLLHFVKESKQDESGMPNNRFLAERTGGTYSTLKVQPAELEDSGVYFCASSQVGERQETQYFGPGTRLLVL.

This clone has only a few counts. The chain recombines TRBV4-3 with TRBJ2-1, with 11 bases that match TRBD1. V shed 6 bases, J shed 9 bases, and the junction held 7 bases outside the gene matches. This CDR3 is 14 amino acids long. Germline assignment: CDR1 LGHNA and CDR2 YSLEER. The chain's CDR3 is CASSPGTGGSEQFF. For the CDR3, the DNA is TGCGCCAGCAGTCCCGGGACAGGGGGATCTGAGCAGTTCTTC.

The chain carries TRBV11-2 and TRBJ2-2; unclear D gene. The length of the CDR3 is 13 residues. V was clipped by 4 bases and J by 2 bases, with 5 bases between them. CDR1 is SGHAT and CDR2 is FQNNGV in the germline V gene. The CDR3 DNA is TGTGCCAGCAGCTCTGTTAACACCGGGGAGCTGTTTTTT. As protein: CASSSVNTGELFF.

The genes are TRBV4-1 and TRBJ2-1, with 7 bases fitting TRBD2. Germline V CDR1 and CDR2: MGHRA, YSYEKL. This CDR3 has 17 amino acids. V was clipped by 3 bases and J by 2 bases; unmatched bases: 10. The CDR3: CASSQLRGWNTYNEQFF. CDR3 sequence (DNA): TGCGCCAGCAGCCAGCTGCGGGGGTGGAACACCTACAATGAGCAGTTCTTC.

The V gene is TRBV25-1, the J gene TRBJ1-5, with no clear D. Between the trimmed V and J ends, which lost 5 bases and 3 bases, there was a span of 5 bases. The CDR3 consists of 12 residues. Germline CDR1 reads MGHDK; CDR2 reads SYGVNS. DNA for the CDR3: TGTGCCAGCAGTCTCGACAATCAGCCCCAGCATTTT. The encoded protein is CASSLDNQPQHF.

The chain is built from TRBV4-1 and TRBJ2-5; TRBD1 aligns across 9 bases. Germline V gene lookup returns CDR1 MGHRA and CDR2 YSYEKL. The trim removed 4 bases at V and 2 bases at J, leaving 8 bases unmatched. CDR3 size: 16 residues. CDR3 sequence (DNA): TGCGCCAGCAGCCCTGGACAGGGGAGGCCACAAGAGACCCAGTACTTC. This sequence encodes CASSPGQGRPQETQYF.

The rearrangement uses TRBV13 and TRBJ2-7; D possibly uses TRBD1 or TRBD2 (5 bases each). Germline CDR1 reads PRHDT; CDR2 reads FYEKMQ (reference sequence). There are 13 residues in the CDR3. Trimming removed 5 bases at V and 4 bases at J, with 12 bases between. CDR3 loop: CASSPRGGYEQYF. Here the CDR3 DNA reads TGTGCCAGCAGCCCTCGTGGGGGATACGAGCAGTACTTC.

This chain's CDR3 is CASRAGQLNTEAFF. In DNA, the CDR3 is TGTGCCAGCAGAGCGGGACAGCTGAACACTGAAGCTTTCTTT. The gene calls are TRBV27 and TRBJ1-1; 7 bases line up with TRBD1. This CDR3 contains 14 residues. CDR1 is MNHEY, CDR2 SMNVEV, per germline (reference sequence). With 6 bases clipped from V and 0 bases from J, the junction kept 4 bases outside the gene matches.

The J gene is TRBJ1-2, the V gene TRBV4-3, with 7 bases lining up with TRBD1. The trim removed 2 bases at V and 6 bases at J, leaving 3 bases unmatched. The CDR3 contains 13 residues. Germline V gene sequence: CDR1 LGHNA, CDR2 YSLEER. CDR3: CASSQRQGDGYTF. The CDR3 nucleotides read TGCGCCAGCAGCCAACGACAGGGAGATGGCTACACCTTC.

This clone was observed a handful of times. This chain connects TRBV14 to TRBJ2-7; 8 nucleotides agree with TRBD1. This CDR3 is 15 amino acids long. Germline lookup yields CDR1 SGHDN and CDR2 FVKESK. V was pared by 3 bases and J by 5 bases, with 9 bases of the junction left unmatched. This CDR3 reads CASSHYRTGRHEQYF. The CDR3, as DNA: TGTGCCAGCAGCCATTACCGGACAGGGAGGCACGAGCAGTACTTC.

The chain links TRBV4-2 to TRBJ2-1; TRBD1 agrees at 8 bases. Trimming cost V 5 bases and J 8 bases; bases outside gene matches: 8. The germline V gene encodes CDR1 LGHNA and CDR2 YNFKEQ. This CDR3 has 14 residues. The CDR3 bases are TGTGCCAGCAGCTCTGCCACAGGGGGATATGAGCAGTTCTTC. The encoded protein is CASSSATGGYEQFF.

The chain is built from TRBV2 and TRBJ2-1; 7 bases are a match to TRBD1. The junction had 13 bases not matched to a gene; V was cut back by 10 bases and J by 7 bases. The CDR3 extends over 14 amino acids. Germline V gene data show CDR1 as SNHLY and CDR2 as FYNNEI. CDR3 bases: TGTGCCACTAACAGACAGGGAAGGAGTAATGAGCAGTTCTTC. This codes for CATNRQGRSNEQFF.

The CDR3 spells CSVERWDEQFF. CDR3 nucleotide sequence: TGCAGCGTTGAAAGGTGGGATGAGCAGTTCTTC. This sequence joins TRBV29-1 and TRBJ2-1; D is unclear. Germline loops: CDR1 SQVTM, CDR2 ANQGSEA. V was trimmed by 2 bases and J by 8 bases, leaving 7 bases between them. The length of the CDR3 is 11 residues.

The J gene is TRBJ2-5, the V gene TRBV7-7; tentatively, D is TRBD2 (5 bases). Per the germline V gene, CDR1 is SSHAT and CDR2 is FNYEAQ (reference sequence). This CDR3 contains 15 residues. Deletions cut 1 base from V and 5 bases from J, with 14 bases between. This CDR3 reads CASSLDFGDAETQYF. For the CDR3, the DNA is TGTGCCAGCAGCTTAGACTTCGGGGATGCGGAGACCCAGTACTTC. The whole variable domain, filled in from reference TRBV7-7 and TRBJ2-5, reads GAGVSQSPRYKVTKRGQDVTLRCDPISSHATLYWYQQALGQGPEFLTYFNYEAQPDKSGLPSDRFSAERPEGSISTLTIQRTEQRDSAMYRCASSLDFGDAETQYFGPGTRLLVL.

This clone was recorded only once. V gene TRBV6-5 combines with J gene TRBJ2-6; D is undetermined. Per the germline V gene, CDR1 is MNHEY and CDR2 is SVGAGI. V lost 2 bases to trimming and J lost 3 bases, with 5 bases between them. This CDR3 is 14 amino acids long. The chain's CDR3 is CASSYNNGANVLTF. The CDR3 DNA reads as TGTGCCAGCAGTTACAATAATGGGGCCAACGTCCTGACTTTC.

The CDR3 sequence: CASSEALRAPSTDTQYF. Written as DNA, the CDR3 is TGTGCCAGCAGTGAAGCGCTTCGAGCGCCCAGCACAGATACGCAGTATTTT. The chain is built from TRBV2 and TRBJ2-3; D ambiguous. Germline V gene lookup returns CDR1 SNHLY and CDR2 FYNNEI. The CDR3 runs to 17 residues. The V and J ends lost 0 bases and 0 bases respectively, with 13 bases between them.

This chain joins TRBV13 and TRBJ1-6, with no clear D. The CDR3 is 14 amino acids. Per the germline V gene, CDR1 is PRHDT and CDR2 is FYEKMQ (reference sequence). Trimming removed 0 bases from V and 7 bases from J, with 7 bases in between. This chain's CDR3 is CASSLGYQNSPLHF. Written as DNA, the CDR3 is TGTGCCAGCAGCTTAGGGTACCAGAATTCACCCCTCCACTTT.

This chain joins TRBV6-5 and TRBJ1-5, with D unresolved. V was trimmed by 2 bases and J by 8 bases, leaving 13 bases between them. The germline CDR1 and CDR2 sequences are MNHEY and SVGAGI. This CDR3 is built from 14 residues. In DNA form, the CDR3 reads TGTGCCAGCAGTTACGCGGGGAACCTTGAGCCCCAGCATTTT. Its protein is CASSYAGNLEPQHF.

In its sample, this clone was seen a few times. V gene TRBV19 combines with J gene TRBJ2-3; 12 nucleotides align to TRBD2. In germline, CDR1 is LNHDA, CDR2 SQIVND (reference sequence). The junction had 10 bases not matched to a gene; V was cut back by 10 bases and J by 5 bases. CDR3 length: 15 residues. Here the CDR3 reads CATLETSGGQDTQYF. CDR3 coding DNA: TGTGCCACCCTGGAGACTAGCGGGGGTCAAGATACGCAGTATTTT.

This chain connects TRBV29-1 to TRBJ2-7; the D gene is possibly TRBD1 (6 bases). The V end was cut by 1 base, the J end by 9 bases, with 13 bases between. Germline V lookup: CDR1 SQVTM, CDR2 ANQGSEA. The CDR3 extends over 12 amino acids. The CDR3 coding sequence is TGCAGCGTTGAAGCCGGACAGTCGTTGCAGTACTTC. Translating it yields CSVEAGQSLQYF.